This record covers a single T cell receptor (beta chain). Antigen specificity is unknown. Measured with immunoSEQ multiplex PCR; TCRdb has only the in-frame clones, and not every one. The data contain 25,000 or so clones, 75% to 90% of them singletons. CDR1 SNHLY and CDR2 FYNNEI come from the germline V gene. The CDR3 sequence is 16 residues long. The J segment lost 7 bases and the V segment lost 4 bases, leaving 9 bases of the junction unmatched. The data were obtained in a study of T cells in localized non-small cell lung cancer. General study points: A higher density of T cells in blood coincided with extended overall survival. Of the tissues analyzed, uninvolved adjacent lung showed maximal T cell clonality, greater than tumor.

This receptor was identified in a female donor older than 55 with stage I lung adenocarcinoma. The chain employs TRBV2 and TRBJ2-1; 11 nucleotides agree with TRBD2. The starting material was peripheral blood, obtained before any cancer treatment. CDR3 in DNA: TGTGCCAGCAGTGGGGTTAGCGGGAGGGCGGGTAATGAGCAGTTCTTC. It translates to CASSGVSGRAGNEQFF. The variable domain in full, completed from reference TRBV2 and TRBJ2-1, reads EPEVTQTPSHQVTQMGQEVILRCVPISNHLYFYWYRQILGQKVEFLVSFYNNEISEKSEIFDDQFSVERPDGSNFTLKIRSTKLEDSAMYFCASSGVSGRAGNEQFFGPGTRLTVL.